This T cell receptor (beta chain) originates from a study of CD8 T cells in ankylosing spondylitis. V lost 2 bases and J 5 bases, leaving 13 bases between the germline ends. The CDR3 is 14 amino acids. Germline V gene lookup returns CDR1 SGHTA and CDR2 FQGNSA. General observations from the study: Reportedly, disease-linked clones are significantly enriched in ankylosing spondylitis patients' matched synovial fluid. Seemingly characteristic of ankylosing spondylitis blood was a TCR beta motif consisting of about 8 highly homologous variants. Clones that were linked to disease were CD8+ and were relatively rare in peripheral blood. A number of the motif variants had already been described in reactive arthritis synovial fluid and blood.

This clonotype was seen a few times. Antigen: not known. Molecular-barcoded quantitative 5'-RACE produced these TCR beta libraries. TCRdb passed the 5' RACE reads through MiXCR, listing each CDR3 protein once. The table shows 750,000 to 850,000 distinct CDR3 sequences, with roughly 12% occurring only once. The chain is built from TRBV7-2 and TRBJ2-7, with D tentatively TRBD1 or TRBD2 (5 bases each). What was sequenced was blood, either unsorted or a sorted T cell fraction (not recorded which). This clonotype originated in a male donor with ankylosing spondylitis. The CDR3 DNA reads TGTGCCAGCAGCTTATTCCGGGACCCCAACGAGCAGTACTTC. Its translation: CASSLFRDPNEQYF.